One sample yielded the 26 T cell receptor beta chains listed below, sequenced in a study of T cell changes during pregnancy in multiple sclerosis. Profiled with immunoSEQ multiplex PCR; TCRdb holds only in-frame clones, not every one. Of about 79,000 clones in the sample, 80% to 95% were seen once. The sequencing used peripheral blood, collected in the second trimester of pregnancy. The source is a female donor in good health, enrolled as a control in a pregnancy study.

The chain employs TRBV25-1 and TRBJ2-2; 7 positions agree with TRBD1. J gave up 2 bases and V 8 bases, and 17 bases lay outside the gene matches. The germline CDR1 and CDR2 sequences are MGHDK and SYGVNS. This CDR3 has 18 amino acids. In nucleotides, the CDR3 is TGTGCCAGCCCTAACGGACAGGTTTTATATTATAACACCGGGGAGCTGTTTTTT. Residues: CASPNGQVLYYNTGELFF.

V and J are TRBV5-1 and TRBJ1-1; possibly TRBD1 for D (6 bases). Germline V gives CDR1 SGHRS, CDR2 YFSETQ. This CDR3 has 14 amino acids. V was shortened by 0 bases and J by 4 bases, with 10 bases between the two germline ends. The CDR3 loop is CASSLVQGTTEAFF. The CDR3, as DNA: TGCGCCAGCAGCTTGGTTCAGGGGACCACTGAAGCTTTCTTT.

This clone was recorded only once. The chain has TRBV5-1 and TRBJ2-1; 11 bases match TRBD2. From germline, CDR1 is SGHRS and CDR2 YFSETQ. This CDR3 is built from 17 residues. Unmatched junction bases numbered 11, after V lost 1 base and J lost 8 bases. The chain's CDR3 is CASSLRLAGGLTDEQFF. DNA for the CDR3: TGCGCCAGCAGCTTGAGGCTAGCGGGGGGACTTACGGATGAGCAGTTCTTC.

The genes are TRBV13 and TRBJ2-3; the match to TRBD2 covers 8 bases. The CDR3 has 15 amino acids. After removal of 0 bases from V and 8 bases from J, the junction contained 7 bases not matched to a gene. CDR1 and CDR2 from the germline V gene are PRHDT and FYEKMQ (reference sequence). The CDR3 here is CASSLGGGASVTQYF. DNA of the CDR3: TGTGCCAGCAGCTTAGGCGGGGGGGCCTCCGTTACGCAGTATTTT.

This clone was detected a few times. CDR3: CAWSQGSNEKLFF. CDR3 bases: TGTGCCTGGTCACAGGGGTCTAATGAAAAACTGTTTTTT. The J gene is TRBJ1-4, the V gene TRBV30; 7 nucleotides match TRBD1. Germline lookup yields CDR1 GTSNPN and CDR2 SVGIG (reference sequence). J lost 3 bases, V lost 5 bases, and 3 bases had no gene match. The CDR3 is 13 amino acids.

This clone was seen a handful of times. The rearrangement links TRBV5-6 to TRBJ1-1; D perhaps matches TRBD1 (5 bases). Looked up from germline, CDR1 is SGHDT and CDR2 is YYEEEE. V was pared by 1 base and J by 3 bases, with 10 bases between. The CDR3 runs 14 residues. CDR3 sequence (DNA): TGTGCCAGCAGCTTGCAGGGTCGGGACACTGAAGCTTTCTTT. Amino acids: CASSLQGRDTEAFF.

The chain carries TRBV2 and TRBJ1-2; a weak D match, TRBD1 (6 bases). Per the germline V gene, CDR1 is SNHLY and CDR2 is FYNNEI. V was clipped by 6 bases and J by 6 bases, with 17 bases between them. This CDR3 contains 14 residues. CDR3 loop: CASSVTGKGDGYTF. In nucleotides, the CDR3 is TGTGCCAGCAGCGTAACAGGGAAGGGGGATGGCTACACCTTC.

For the CDR3, the DNA is TGTGCCAGCAGTTACCGGGACAGAGAGTACTACGAGCAGTACTTC. It codes for CASSYRDREYYEQYF. The chain combines TRBV21-1 with TRBJ2-7; the listed D gene, TRBD1, was not tested against the DNA. TRBV21-1 is designated a pseudogene. CDR3 length: 15 residues.

The J gene is TRBJ2-7, the V gene TRBV10-3; TRBD2 agrees at 7 bases. V lost 0 bases to trimming and J lost 6 bases; unmatched junction nucleotides: 5. Germline CDR1 is ENHRY and CDR2 is SYGVKD. CDR3 length: 14 residues. In DNA form, the CDR3 reads TGTGCCATCAGTGAGTCCTCAGGGAGGGGCGAGCAGTACTTC. Its translation is CAISESSGRGEQYF.

The genes are TRBV7-2 and TRBJ2-5, with 9 bases aligning to TRBD1. Losses at the gene ends were 4 bases for V and 4 bases for J; bases not matched to a gene: 7. CDR3 length equals 15 residues. Germline V gene lookup returns CDR1 SGHTA and CDR2 FQGNSA. CDR3 in amino acids: CASSSPGQGRETQYF. The CDR3 nucleotides are TGTGCCAGCAGCTCACCGGGACAGGGTAGAGAGACCCAGTACTTC.

V usage is TRBV7-6 and J usage is TRBJ2-7, with a possible D match to TRBD1 (7 bases). There are 13 residues in the CDR3. CDR1 SGHVS and CDR2 FNYEAQ come from the germline V gene. Trimming took off 4 bases at V and 7 bases at J, with 14 bases between the two ends. In DNA form, the CDR3 reads TGTGCCAGCAGCTCTTCCCAGGGGGGAGAGCAGTACTTC. Protein: CASSSSQGGEQYF.

This clone was counted a single time. The chain is built from TRBV11-3 and TRBJ1-1; 7 positions agree with TRBD1. V shed 2 bases, J shed 5 bases, and the junction held 8 bases outside the gene matches. Germline lookup yields CDR1 SGHNT and CDR2 YENEEA. This CDR3 region has 15 residues. CDR3 amino acids: CASSLNRGIRTEAFF. The CDR3 DNA sequence: TGTGCCAGCAGCTTAAACAGGGGAATCCGAACTGAAGCTTTCTTT.

This chain links TRBV2 with TRBJ1-5, with a weak D call TRBD1 (5 bases). With 6 bases removed from V and 1 base from J, the gap between germline ends came to 7 bases. Germline V CDR1 and CDR2: SNHLY, FYNNEI. This CDR3 is built from 13 residues. The CDR3 DNA reads TGTGCCAGCAGGTGGGGCAGCAATCAGCCCCAGCATTTT. Protein sequence: CASRWGSNQPQHF. The full variable domain, rest sourced from reference TRBV2 and TRBJ1-5, is EPEVTQTPSHQVTQMGQEVILRCVPISNHLYFYWYRQILGQKVEFLVSFYNNEISEKSEIFDDQFSVERPDGSNFTLKIRSTKLEDSAMYFCASRWGSNQPQHFGDGTRLSIL.

This clone has a single count. The rearrangement uses TRBV5-4 and TRBJ1-4; 10 bases are shared with TRBD1. V trimming: 4 bases; J trimming: 8 bases; junction bases outside the gene matches: 8. CDR1 and CDR2 (germline): SGHNT, YYREEE (reference sequence). The CDR3 loop spans 15 amino acids. The CDR3 DNA reads as TGTGCCAGCAGCACAACGGGACAGGGGAGGGAAAAACTGTTTTTT. Residues: CASSTTGQGREKLFF.

The chain employs TRBV14 and TRBJ2-2; 8 bases fit TRBD2. The junction had 7 bases not matched to a gene; V was cut back by 4 bases and J by 3 bases. Germline CDR1 SGHDN, CDR2 FVKESK. CDR3 length: 16 residues. In DNA form, the CDR3 reads TGTGCCAGCAGCCCCACGGGGGGGACTGACACCGGGGAGCTGTTTTTT. Its protein is CASSPTGGTDTGELFF.

The chain employs TRBV6-6 and TRBJ2-3, with a weak D call TRBD1 (5 bases). V gave up 6 bases and J gave up 2 bases, with 12 bases separating them. The length of the CDR3 is 14 residues. Germline V CDR1 and CDR2: MNHNY, SVGAGI (reference sequence). This CDR3 reads CASRSTDNTDTQYF. DNA of the CDR3: TGTGCCAGCAGGAGTACGGACAACACAGATACGCAGTATTTT.

This clone was seen just once. The V and J genes are TRBV6-1 and TRBJ1-4; maybe TRBD1 (6 bases). V lost 0 bases and J lost 3, with 11 bases in between. The CDR3 is 16 amino acids. Germline assignment: CDR1 MNHNS and CDR2 SASEGT. This CDR3 is CASSEAWGRANEKLFF. In DNA form, the CDR3 reads TGTGCCAGCAGTGAAGCGTGGGGGCGAGCTAATGAAAAACTGTTTTTT.

On this clone: The germline gene is not matched at one end of the junction; a read error may be the cause. The chain employs TRBV11-2 and TRBJ2-7, with D possibly matching TRBD2 (7 bases). CDR3 size: 13 residues. Germline V lookup: CDR1 SGHAT, CDR2 FQNNGV. The CDR3, as DNA: TGTGCCAGCAGCCCAGGACGGGGGGCTGTGAAACAATTC. Encoded protein: CASSPGRGAVKQF. The entire variable domain, with the rest obtained from reference TRBV11-2 and TRBJ2-7, is as follows: EAGVAQSPRYKIIEKRQSVAFWCNPISGHATLYWYQQILGQGPKLLIQFQNNGVVDDSQLPKDRFSAERLKGVDSTLKIQPAKLEDSAVYLCASSPGRGAVKQFGPGTRLTVT.

The chain couples TRBV15 to TRBJ2-3, with 7 positions matching TRBD2. The V gene end was trimmed by 0 bases and the J gene end by 1 base; junction bases not matched to a gene: 10. This CDR3 region has 18 residues. CDR1 and CDR2 from the germline V gene are LNHNV and YYDKDF (reference sequence). CDR3 in DNA: TGTGCCACCAGCAGAGACCACCCCCTGAGCGGGGGCACAGATACGCAGTATTTT. Translated: CATSRDHPLSGGTDTQYF. Full variable domain (rest looked up from reference TRBV15 and TRBJ2-3): DAMVIQNPRYQVTQFGKPVTLSCSQTLNHNVMYWYQQKSSQAPKLLFHYYDKDFNNEADTPDNFQSRRPNTSFCFLDIRSPGLGDTAMYLCATSRDHPLSGGTDTQYFGPGTRLTVL.

The chain combines TRBV4-3 with TRBJ2-1; the match to TRBD2 covers 10 bases. The junction had 9 bases not matched to a gene; V was cut back by 0 bases and J by 7 bases. CDR1 and CDR2 from the germline V gene are LGHNA and YSLEER. The CDR3 is 17 residues long. For the CDR3, the DNA is TGCGCCAGCAGCCAAGATACGCAGCGGGGGGGCCTAAATGAGCAGTTCTTC. Residues: CASSQDTQRGGLNEQFF.

The chain employs TRBV5-4 and TRBJ2-1, with 9 bases that match TRBD2. V was pared by 4 bases and J by 9 bases, with 14 bases of the junction left unmatched. The CDR3 covers 16 residues. Germline V CDR1 and CDR2: SGHNT, YYREEE (reference sequence). CDR3 bases: TGTGCCAGCAGCCCGGGCACGGGACTAGCAGGGGGTGAGCAGTTCTTC. Residues: CASSPGTGLAGGEQFF. The complete variable domain, with remaining parts taken from reference TRBV5-4 and TRBJ2-1, reads ETGVTQSPTHLIKTRGQQVTLRCSSQSGHNTVSWYQQALGQGPQFIFQYYREEENGRGNFPPRFSGLQFPNYSSELNVNALELDDSALYLCASSPGTGLAGGEQFFGPGTRLTVL.

The V call is TRBV7-9, the J call TRBJ1-2; TRBD1 matches at 10 bases. This CDR3 is 14 amino acids long. Per germline, CDR1 SEHNR and CDR2 FQNEAQ (reference sequence). The junction had 3 bases not matched to a gene; V was cut back by 0 bases and J by 8 bases. In nucleotides, the CDR3 is TGTGCCAGCAGCTTAGCAGGGACAGGGGAAGGCTACACCTTC. This gives the protein CASSLAGTGEGYTF.

The chain recombines TRBV15 with TRBJ2-2; D is undetermined. CDR1 LNHNV and CDR2 YYDKDF come from the germline V gene (reference sequence). Trimming took off 0 bases at V and 1 base at J, with 15 bases between the two ends. This CDR3 region has 18 residues. The CDR3 coding sequence is TGTGCCACCAGCAGAGATTTCGGCAGGTTAGAGAACACCGGGGAGCTGTTTTTT. Its protein is CATSRDFGRLENTGELFF.

The V call is TRBV5-1, the J call TRBJ1-2; tentative D call: TRBD1 (5 bases). CDR1 is SGHRS, CDR2 YFSETQ, per germline. Trimming shortened V by 3 bases and J by 13 bases, and 16 bases separated the two germline ends. The CDR3 extends over 12 amino acids. The CDR3 DNA follows: TGCGCCAGCAGCTCTCCGGACACATTTAGCACCTTC. Amino acids: CASSSPDTFSTF.

The rearrangement uses TRBV11-2 and TRBJ1-2; perhaps TRBD1 as D (6 bases). Trimming pared 0 bases from V and 4 bases from J, leaving 12 bases between. In germline, CDR1 is SGHAT, CDR2 FQNNGV. The CDR3 totals 15 residues. Here the CDR3 DNA reads TGTGCCAGCAGCTTAGAACGGACAGAGACCTATGGCTACACCTTC. Translated: CASSLERTETYGYTF.

The chain employs TRBV7-2 and TRBJ2-3; 8 bases align to TRBD2. The trim removed 5 bases at V and 1 base at J, leaving 14 bases unmatched. This CDR3 is built from 18 residues. CDR1 is SGHTA, CDR2 FQGNSA, per germline. CDR3 residues: CASSRTAGGAGGTDTQYF. The CDR3 coding sequence is TGTGCCAGCAGCCGCACTGCGGGAGGAGCGGGGGGCACAGATACGCAGTATTTT.